This paragraph covers one T cell receptor (beta chain) sequence. This record belongs to a study of blood T cell repertoires in COVID-19. Original analysis: Nucleated cell number was recorded as an estimate derived from reference gene primer amplification. The data were produced by immunoSEQ multiplex PCR, yet TCRdb's version contains in-frame clones alone and is incomplete. The DNA was the basis for D and trimming; V, J and clone size are from that table. The repertoire holds 50,000 or so clones, with about 85% as singletons. The TCR was taken from a man in his forties with active COVID-19. The sample comprised peripheral blood.

CDR3 amino acids: CASSQDRFGQRTVATNEKLFF. In nucleotides, the CDR3 is TGTGCCAGCAGCCAAGATCGGTTTGGACAGAGAACTGTTGCAACTAATGAAAAACTGTTTTTT. The gene calls are TRBV3-1 (or the pseudogene TRBV3-2) and TRBJ1-4; tentative D call: TRBD1 (6 bases). Germline values: CDR1 LGHDT, CDR2 YNNKEL (reference sequence). The CDR3 loop spans 21 amino acids. Trimming took off 0 bases at V and 0 bases at J, with 23 bases between the two ends.